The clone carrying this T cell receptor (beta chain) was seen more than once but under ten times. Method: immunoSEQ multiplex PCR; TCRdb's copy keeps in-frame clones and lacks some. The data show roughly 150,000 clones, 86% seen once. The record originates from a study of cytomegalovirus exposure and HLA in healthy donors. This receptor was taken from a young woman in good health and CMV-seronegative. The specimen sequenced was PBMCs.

The CDR3 loop reads CASSRNQGDYNEQFF. For the CDR3, the DNA is TGCGCCAGCAGCCGAAACCAGGGGGACTACAATGAGCAGTTCTTC. The chain has TRBV4-1 and TRBJ2-1, with TRBD1 matching 7 bases. This CDR3 has 15 residues. Trimming removed 4 bases from V and 3 bases from J; junction bases left unmatched: 6. Germline V gives CDR1 MGHRA, CDR2 YSYEKL.